This paragraph covers one TCR beta chain sequence. It lacks a known antigen. Qualities for individual bases were not recorded, and no much larger clone is one base off. What this sample's treatment or condition label stands for: in vitro stimulation with specific CMV peptide epitopes to enrich CMV-specific T cells. Sequenced on an Illumina HiSeq 1500. TCRdb trimmed public reads at Q25 via fastp, called clones via MiXCR and kept in-frame beta chains. Each CDR3 protein appears once, grouped with its most common genes and DNA. In all, the sample holds some 320,000 distinct CDR3 sequences, and under 35% of those were seen once. Over 15% of the sample rests with the top ten. The data derive from a study of T cell repertoires in cytomegalovirus infection (dated by TCRdb to between 2019 and 2020). Background for the entire study: The peptide stimulations were aimed at well-studied HLA-B-restricted epitopes as well as recently identified HLA-C-restricted CMV epitopes, whose presentation resists viral immunomodulation. Donor HLA type was relevant to the analysis, because carriage of CMV infection together with the matching HLA type was indicated by public TCR beta signatures.

The junction shows trimming of 5 bases on V and 2 bases on J, plus 13 bases between the germline ends. Reading the germline V gene gives CDR1 MDHEN and CDR2 SYDVKM. The CDR3 runs 14 residues from the cysteine to the phenylalanine. Kept here is only the CDR3 DNA, which spans 42 bases and is read in frame from base 1. Overall results and qualifications from the work: In both this cohort and an independent roughly 350-donor cohort, the cumulative frequency of public TCR beta family members distinguished carriers of CMV infection plus the relevant HLA type. The ex vivo response was dominated by HLA-C-restricted CMV-specific TCR beta clonotypes, and the single most frequent clonotype in two of eight donors was supplied by these HLA-C-restricted clonotypes.

This TCR was sampled from a human donor in good health (CMV status not recorded). Some clones in this sample may be carry-over from other donors' samples. The specimen was cultured PBMCs, collected from culture after CMV antigen stimulation. The rearrangement combines TRBV28 with TRBJ2-7; a tentative D match to TRBD1 spans 5 bases. The encoded CDR3 is CASSPGNLAYEQYF. The bases are TGTGCCAGCAGTCCAGGGAATCTGGCCTACGAGCAGTACTTC.